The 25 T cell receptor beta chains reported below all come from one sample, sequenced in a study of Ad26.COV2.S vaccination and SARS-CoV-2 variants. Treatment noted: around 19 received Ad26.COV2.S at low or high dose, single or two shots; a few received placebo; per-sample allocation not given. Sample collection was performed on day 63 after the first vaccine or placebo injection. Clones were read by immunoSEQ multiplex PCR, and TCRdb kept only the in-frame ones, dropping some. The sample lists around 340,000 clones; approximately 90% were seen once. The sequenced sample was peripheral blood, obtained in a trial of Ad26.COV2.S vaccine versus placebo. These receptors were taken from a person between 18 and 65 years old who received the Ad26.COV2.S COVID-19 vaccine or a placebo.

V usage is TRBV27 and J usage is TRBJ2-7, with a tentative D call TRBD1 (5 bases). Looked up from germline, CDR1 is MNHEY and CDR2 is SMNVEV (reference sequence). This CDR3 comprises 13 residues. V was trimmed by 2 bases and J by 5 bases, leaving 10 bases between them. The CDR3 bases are TGTGCCAGCAGTTTAGCCAGGGCCCACGAGCAGTACTTC. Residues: CASSLARAHEQYF.

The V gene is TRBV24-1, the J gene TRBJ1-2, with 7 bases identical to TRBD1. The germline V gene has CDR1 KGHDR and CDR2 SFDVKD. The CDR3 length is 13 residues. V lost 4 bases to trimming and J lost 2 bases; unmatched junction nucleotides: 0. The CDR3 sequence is CATSEGQNYGYTF. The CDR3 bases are TGTGCCACCAGTGAGGGACAGAACTATGGCTACACCTTC.

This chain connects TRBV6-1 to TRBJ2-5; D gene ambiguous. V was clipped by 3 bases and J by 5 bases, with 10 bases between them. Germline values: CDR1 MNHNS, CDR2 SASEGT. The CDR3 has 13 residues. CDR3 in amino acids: CASSENAGETQYF. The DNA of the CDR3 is TGTGCCAGCAGTGAGAATGCTGGGGAGACCCAGTACTTC.

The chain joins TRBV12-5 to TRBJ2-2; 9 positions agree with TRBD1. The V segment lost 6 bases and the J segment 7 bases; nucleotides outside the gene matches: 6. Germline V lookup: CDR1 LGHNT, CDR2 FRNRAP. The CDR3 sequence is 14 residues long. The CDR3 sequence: CASGSTGGVGELFF. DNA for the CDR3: TGTGCTAGTGGGTCGACAGGGGGGGTCGGGGAGCTGTTTTTT.

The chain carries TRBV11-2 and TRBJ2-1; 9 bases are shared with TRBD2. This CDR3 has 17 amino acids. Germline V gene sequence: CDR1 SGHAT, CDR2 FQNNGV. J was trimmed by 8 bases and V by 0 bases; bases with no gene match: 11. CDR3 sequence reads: CASSLDQSASGTDEQFF. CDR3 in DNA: TGTGCCAGCAGCTTAGACCAGTCAGCTAGCGGGACAGATGAGCAGTTCTTC.

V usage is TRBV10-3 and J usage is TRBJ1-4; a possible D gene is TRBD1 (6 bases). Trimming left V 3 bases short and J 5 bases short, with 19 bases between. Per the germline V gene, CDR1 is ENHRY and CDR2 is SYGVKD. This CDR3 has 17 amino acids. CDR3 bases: TGTGCCATCAGTGAATCTGGAGGGGGTCGGGTAAATGAAAAACTGTTTTTT. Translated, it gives CAISESGGGRVNEKLFF.

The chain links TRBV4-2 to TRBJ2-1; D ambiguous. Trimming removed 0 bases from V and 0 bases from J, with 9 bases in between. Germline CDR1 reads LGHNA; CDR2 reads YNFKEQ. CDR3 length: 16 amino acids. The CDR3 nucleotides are TGTGCCAGCAGCCAAGATGACACCGGCTCCTACAATGAGCAGTTCTTC. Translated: CASSQDDTGSYNEQFF.

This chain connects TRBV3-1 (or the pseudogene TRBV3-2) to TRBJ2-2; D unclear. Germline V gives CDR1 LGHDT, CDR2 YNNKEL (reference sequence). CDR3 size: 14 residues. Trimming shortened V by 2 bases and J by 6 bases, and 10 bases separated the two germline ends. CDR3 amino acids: CASSQLSTAGELFF. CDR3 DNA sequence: TGTGCCAGCAGCCAACTCTCCACTGCCGGGGAGCTGTTTTTT.

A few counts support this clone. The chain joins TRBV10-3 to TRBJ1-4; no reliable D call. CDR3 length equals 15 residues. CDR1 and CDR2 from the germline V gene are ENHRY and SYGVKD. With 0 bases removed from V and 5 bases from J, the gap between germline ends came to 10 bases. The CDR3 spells CAISESKADNEKLFF. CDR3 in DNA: TGTGCCATCAGTGAGTCGAAGGCAGACAATGAAAAACTGTTTTTT.

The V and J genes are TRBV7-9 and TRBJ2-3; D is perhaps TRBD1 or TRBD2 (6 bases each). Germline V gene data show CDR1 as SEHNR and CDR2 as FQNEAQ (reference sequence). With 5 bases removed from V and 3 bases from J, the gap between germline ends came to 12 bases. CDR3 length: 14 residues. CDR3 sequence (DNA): TGTGCCAGCAGCCAAGGGGGGCGTACAGATACGCAGTATTTT. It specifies CASSQGGRTDTQYF.

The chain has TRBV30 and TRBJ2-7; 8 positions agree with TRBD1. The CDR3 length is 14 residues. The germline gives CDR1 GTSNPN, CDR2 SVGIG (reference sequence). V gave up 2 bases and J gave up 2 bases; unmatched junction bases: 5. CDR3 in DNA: TGTGCCTGGAGTCTTGACAGGGGCCCCTACGAGCAGTACTTC. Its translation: CAWSLDRGPYEQYF.

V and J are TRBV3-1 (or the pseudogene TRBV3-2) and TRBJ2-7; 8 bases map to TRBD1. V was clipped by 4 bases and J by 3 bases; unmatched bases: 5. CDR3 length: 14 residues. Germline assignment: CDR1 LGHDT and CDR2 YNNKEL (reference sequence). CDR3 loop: CASSLGQDFYEQYF. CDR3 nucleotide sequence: TGTGCCAGCAGCCTGGGACAGGACTTCTACGAGCAGTACTTC.

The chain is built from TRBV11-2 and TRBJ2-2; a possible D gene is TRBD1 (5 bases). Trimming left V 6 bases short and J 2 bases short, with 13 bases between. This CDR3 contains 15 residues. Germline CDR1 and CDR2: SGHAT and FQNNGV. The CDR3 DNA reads TGTGCCAGCAGGAAAGACAGAACAAACACCGGGGAGCTGTTTTTT. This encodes CASRKDRTNTGELFF.

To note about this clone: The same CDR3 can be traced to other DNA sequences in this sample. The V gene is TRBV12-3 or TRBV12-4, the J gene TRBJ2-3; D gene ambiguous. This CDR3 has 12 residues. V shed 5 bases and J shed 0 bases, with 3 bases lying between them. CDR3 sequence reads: CASSLSTDTQYF. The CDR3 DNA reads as TGTGCCAGCAGTCTTAGCACAGATACGCAGTATTTT.

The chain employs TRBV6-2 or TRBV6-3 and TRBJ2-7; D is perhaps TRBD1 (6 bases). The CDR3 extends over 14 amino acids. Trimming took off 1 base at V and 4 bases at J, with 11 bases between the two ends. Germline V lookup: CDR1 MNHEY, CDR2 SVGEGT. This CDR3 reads CASSYLQGPYEQYF. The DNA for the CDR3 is TGTGCCAGCAGTTACTTACAGGGCCCTTACGAGCAGTACTTC.

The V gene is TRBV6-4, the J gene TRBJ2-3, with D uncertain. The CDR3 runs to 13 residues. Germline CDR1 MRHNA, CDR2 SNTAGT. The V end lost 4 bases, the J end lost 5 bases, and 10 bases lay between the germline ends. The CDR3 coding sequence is TGTGCCAGCAGTGCCCTACAAGGAGATACGCAGTATTTT. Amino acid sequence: CASSALQGDTQYF.

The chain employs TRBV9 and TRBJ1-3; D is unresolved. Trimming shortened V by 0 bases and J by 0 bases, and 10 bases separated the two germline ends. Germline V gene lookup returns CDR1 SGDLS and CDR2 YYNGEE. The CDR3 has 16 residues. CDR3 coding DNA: TGTGCCAGCAGCGTAGACGCGGTTATCTCTGGAAACACCATATATTTT. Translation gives CASSVDAVISGNTIYF.

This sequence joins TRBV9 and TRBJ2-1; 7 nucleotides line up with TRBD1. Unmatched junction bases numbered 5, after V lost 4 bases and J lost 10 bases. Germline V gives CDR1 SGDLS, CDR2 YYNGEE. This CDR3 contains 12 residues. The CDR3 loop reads CASSTQGIEQFF. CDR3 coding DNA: TGTGCCAGCAGCACACAGGGGATCGAGCAGTTCTTC.

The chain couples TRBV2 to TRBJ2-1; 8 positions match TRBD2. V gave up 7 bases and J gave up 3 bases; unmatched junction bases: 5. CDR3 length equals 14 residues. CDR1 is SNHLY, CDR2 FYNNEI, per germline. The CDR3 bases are TGTGCCAGCAAAATAGCGGGGAACTACAATGAGCAGTTCTTC. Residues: CASKIAGNYNEQFF.

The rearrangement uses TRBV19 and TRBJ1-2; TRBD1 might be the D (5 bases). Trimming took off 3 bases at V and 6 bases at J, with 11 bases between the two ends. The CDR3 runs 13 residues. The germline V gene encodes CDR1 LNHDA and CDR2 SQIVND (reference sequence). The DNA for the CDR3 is TGTGCCAGTAGTATTGCGGGGGTGGATGGCTACACCTTC. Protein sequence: CASSIAGVDGYTF.

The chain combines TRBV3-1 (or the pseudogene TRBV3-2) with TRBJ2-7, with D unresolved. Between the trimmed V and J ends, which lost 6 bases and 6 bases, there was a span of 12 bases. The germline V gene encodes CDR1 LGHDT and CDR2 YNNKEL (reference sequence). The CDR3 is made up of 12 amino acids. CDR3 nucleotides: TGTGCCAGCAGAGGGCCCCTGGGCGAGCAGTACTTC. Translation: CASRGPLGEQYF.

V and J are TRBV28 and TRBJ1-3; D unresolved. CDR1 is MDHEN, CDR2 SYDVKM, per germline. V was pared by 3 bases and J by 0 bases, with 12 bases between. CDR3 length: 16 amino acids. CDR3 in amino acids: CASSFALRSSGNTIYF. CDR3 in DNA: TGTGCCAGCAGTTTCGCCCTGCGAAGCTCTGGAAACACCATATATTTT.

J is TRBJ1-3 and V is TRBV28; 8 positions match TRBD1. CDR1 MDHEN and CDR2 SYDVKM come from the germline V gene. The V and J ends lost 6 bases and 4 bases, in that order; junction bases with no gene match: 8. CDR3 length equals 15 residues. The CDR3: CASRLTTGAGNTIYF. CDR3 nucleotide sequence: TGTGCCAGCAGATTAACGACAGGGGCGGGAAACACCATATATTTT.

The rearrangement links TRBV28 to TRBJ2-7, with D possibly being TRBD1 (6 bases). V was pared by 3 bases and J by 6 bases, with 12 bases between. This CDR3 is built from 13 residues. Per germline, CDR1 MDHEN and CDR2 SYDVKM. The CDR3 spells CASSFSNRAEQYF. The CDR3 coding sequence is TGTGCCAGCAGTTTTTCGAACAGGGCCGAGCAGTACTTC.

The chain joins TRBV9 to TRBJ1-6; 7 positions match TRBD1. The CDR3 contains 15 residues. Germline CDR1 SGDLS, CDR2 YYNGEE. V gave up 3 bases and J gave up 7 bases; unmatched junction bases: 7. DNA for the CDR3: TGTGCCAGCAGCGAGCAGACAGGGATCAATTCACCCCTCCACTTT. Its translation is CASSEQTGINSPLHF.